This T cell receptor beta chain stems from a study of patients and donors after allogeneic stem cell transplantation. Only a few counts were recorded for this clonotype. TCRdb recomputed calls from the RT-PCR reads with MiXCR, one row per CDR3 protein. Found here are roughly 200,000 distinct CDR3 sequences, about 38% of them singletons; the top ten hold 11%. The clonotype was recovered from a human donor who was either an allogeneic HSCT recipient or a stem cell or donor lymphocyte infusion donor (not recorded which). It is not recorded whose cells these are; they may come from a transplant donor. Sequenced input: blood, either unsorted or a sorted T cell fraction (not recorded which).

In DNA form, the CDR3 reads TGTGCCAGCAGTTTATCAGGGGGCGCGAACACCGGGGAGCTGTTTTTT. This translates into CASSLSGGANTGELFF. This chain uses TRBV12-3 or TRBV12-4 with TRBJ2-2; TRBD1 aligns across 8 bases. This CDR3 is built from 16 residues. J was trimmed by 0 bases and V by 2 bases; bases with no gene match: 2.